This T cell receptor (beta chain) was captured by sequencing in a study of T cells in Graves' hyperthyroidism and ophthalmopathy. Graves' hyperthyroidism was deemed stable given no ophthalmopathy progression within 18 months. In making diagnoses, clinical symptoms, serum thyroxine and TRAb, thyroid ultrasound and orbital computed tomography were all used. Turning to this clonotype: What it recognizes is unknown. A much bigger clone sits one base away, suggesting this may be a read error.

Authors of the study amplified TCR beta CDR3 regions from RNA transcripts. HTBI primers were used for first-round RT-PCR of the TCR CDR3. TCRdb re-analysed the multiplex PCR reads in MiXCR, keeping a single row per CDR3 protein. The sample lists about 610,000 distinct CDR3 sequences; under 60% were seen once. Study-wide results and limits: In blood, most of the thyroid clonotypes expanded above 0.001 were also present.

The V gene's germline CDR1 is SGDLS and CDR2 YYNGEE. The CDR3 loop spans 15 amino acids. The receptor comes from a woman between 18 and 29 years old with Graves' hyperthyroidism. The chain combines TRBV9 with TRBJ1-1, with D possibly being TRBD1 (6 bases). Sequencing was carried out using peripheral blood or thyroid tissue (not recorded which). The CDR3 DNA is TGTGCCGGCAGCTTGGGGACATTTAAGAGCACTGAAGCTTTCTTT. Amino acid sequence: CAGSLGTFKSTEAFF.